Listed below are T cell receptor beta chains from one sample, sequenced in a study of control samples from healthy donors and cancer patients. Data came from immunoSEQ multiplex PCR; TCRdb stores just in-frame clones and leaves some out. The data hold about 140,000 clones, with roughly 92% observed a single time. Sequenced material: blood. The receptors come from a man younger than 40 in good health. The CDR3 runs from the conserved cysteine through the conserved F or W. The D gene is left open where the match is weak. The size entry is marked missing in some rows and otherwise reads once, few, many or a size class.

CDR3aa: CAWSGLTKGYNEQFF; CDR3nt: TGTGCCTGGAGCGGACTAACTAAGGGCTACAATGAGCAGTTCTTC; j_gene: TRBJ2-1; v_gene: TRBV30; len: 15; abundance: .; d_gene: .
CDR3aa: CAWRPQGSTEAFF; CDR3nt: TGTGCCTGGAGACCCCAGGGGAGCACTGAAGCTTTCTTT; j_gene: TRBJ1-1; v_gene: TRBV30; len: 13; abundance: .; d_gene: .
CDR3aa: CASSRTVKDPNTGELFF; CDR3nt: TGTGCCAGCAGTAGGACAGTGAAAGATCCGAACACCGGGGAGCTGTTTTTT; j_gene: TRBJ2-2; v_gene: TRBV6-2/TRBV6-3; len: 17; abundance: .; d_gene: .
CDR3aa: CASSTGWGRTTDTQYF; CDR3nt: TGTGCCAGTAGTACGGGCTGGGGGCGCACTACAGATACGCAGTATTTT; j_gene: TRBJ2-3; v_gene: TRBV19; len: 16; abundance: .; d_gene: .
CDR3aa: CASSHGGSSAEAFF; CDR3nt: TGTGCCAGCAGCCACGGGGGGTCGTCGGCTGAAGCTTTCTTT; j_gene: TRBJ1-1; v_gene: TRBV14; len: 14; abundance: once; d_gene: .
CDR3aa: CAISASGGPFSNQPQHF; CDR3nt: TGTGCCATCAGTGCATCAGGGGGTCCCTTTAGCAATCAGCCCCAGCATTTT; j_gene: TRBJ1-5; v_gene: TRBV10-3; len: 17; abundance: .; d_gene: TRBD1
CDR3aa: CASSTRLGTGELFF; CDR3nt: TGTGCCAGCAGCACGCGACTAGGCACCGGGGAGCTGTTTTTT; j_gene: TRBJ2-2; v_gene: TRBV7-2; len: 14; abundance: .; d_gene: .
CDR3aa: CASSPPGQSNQPQHF; CDR3nt: TGTGCCAGTAGTCCCCCGGGACAGAGTAATCAGCCCCAGCATTTT; j_gene: TRBJ1-5; v_gene: TRBV19; len: 15; abundance: .; d_gene: TRBD1
CDR3aa: CASSPTGGGTDTQYF; CDR3nt: TGTGCCAGCAGCCCGACAGGGGGCGGAACGGATACGCAGTATTTT; j_gene: TRBJ2-3; v_gene: TRBV7-9; len: 15; abundance: few; d_gene: TRBD1
CDR3aa: CASSVRTGTFGGYTF; CDR3nt: TGTGCCAGCAGCGTCAGGACAGGGACATTTGGTGGCTACACCTTC; j_gene: TRBJ1-2; v_gene: TRBV9; len: 15; abundance: .; d_gene: TRBD1
CDR3aa: CASSEPTSGTSYEQYF; CDR3nt: TGTGCCAGCAGTGAACCAACTAGCGGGACTTCCTACGAGCAGTACTTC; j_gene: TRBJ2-7; v_gene: TRBV2; len: 16; abundance: .; d_gene: TRBD2
CDR3aa: CASSHPVEGGWGYTF; CDR3nt: TGTGCCAGCAGCCATCCTGTGGAGGGGGGCTGGGGCTACACCTTC; j_gene: TRBJ1-2; v_gene: TRBV11-2; len: 15; abundance: .; d_gene: .
CDR3aa: CASSLVGRGRGEKLFF; CDR3nt: TGTGCCAGCAGCTTAGTTGGAAGGGGGCGGGGTGAAAAACTGTTTTTT; j_gene: TRBJ1-4; v_gene: TRBV11-2; len: 16; abundance: .; d_gene: TRBD1
CDR3aa: CASRTYRGRYQPQHF; CDR3nt: TGTGCCAGCAGAACCTACAGGGGAAGATATCAGCCCCAGCATTTT; j_gene: TRBJ1-5; v_gene: TRBV28; len: 15; abundance: .; d_gene: TRBD1
CDR3aa: CSANRGETQYF; CDR3nt: TGCAGTGCTAACAGGGGTGAGACCCAGTACTTC; j_gene: TRBJ2-5; v_gene: TRBV20-1; len: 11; abundance: .; d_gene: TRBD1
CDR3aa: CASSQNVIRGRDSGYTF; CDR3nt: TGTGCCAGCAGCCAAAACGTAATAAGGGGCAGAGACTCCGGCTACACCTTC; j_gene: TRBJ1-2; v_gene: TRBV3-1/TRBV3-2; len: 17; abundance: .; d_gene: .
CDR3aa: CASSLSAGGVVAFF; CDR3nt: TGTGCCAGCAGTTTATCGGCAGGGGGCGTTGTAGCTTTCTTT; j_gene: TRBJ1-1; v_gene: TRBV28; len: 14; abundance: .; d_gene: TRBD1
CDR3aa: CASSYGQGGRYGYTF; CDR3nt: TGTGCCAGCAGTTACGGACAGGGGGGTCGCTATGGCTACACCTTC; j_gene: TRBJ1-2; v_gene: TRBV2; len: 15; abundance: .; d_gene: TRBD1
CDR3aa: CASLRPPGLAGAYNEQFF; CDR3nt: TGTGCCAGCTTAAGACCCCCGGGACTAGCGGGAGCCTACAATGAGCAGTTCTTC; j_gene: TRBJ2-1; v_gene: TRBV2; len: 18; abundance: .; d_gene: TRBD2
CDR3aa: CASSSGLAALSYNEQFF; CDR3nt: TGCGCCAGCAGCTCCGGACTAGCGGCCCTCTCCTACAATGAGCAGTTCTTC; j_gene: TRBJ2-1; v_gene: TRBV5-1; len: 17; abundance: .; d_gene: TRBD2
CDR3aa: CASSDRPGDEQYF; CDR3nt: TGTGCCAGCAGTGACCGTCCCGGGGACGAGCAGTACTTC; j_gene: TRBJ2-7; v_gene: TRBV6-4; len: 13; abundance: .; d_gene: .
CDR3aa: CSVGVSLSNYGYTF; CDR3nt: TGCAGCGTTGGGGTCAGCCTTTCTAACTATGGCTACACCTTC; j_gene: TRBJ1-2; v_gene: TRBV29-1; len: 14; abundance: .; d_gene: .
CDR3aa: CTTKRDTGELFF; CDR3nt: TGTACCACAAAGAGGGACACCGGGGAGCTGTTTTTT; j_gene: TRBJ2-2; v_gene: TRBV28; len: 12; abundance: .; d_gene: .
CDR3aa: CASSMIRVLAKNIQYF; CDR3nt: TGTGCCAGTAGTATGATTAGGGTATTAGCCAAAAACATTCAGTACTTC; j_gene: TRBJ2-4; v_gene: TRBV19; len: 16; abundance: .; d_gene: .
CDR3aa: CASSYSMGTGFFNEQFF; CDR3nt: TGTGCCAGCAGTTACTCGATGGGGACAGGGTTTTTTAATGAGCAGTTCTTC; j_gene: TRBJ2-1; v_gene: TRBV6-2/TRBV6-3; len: 17; abundance: .; d_gene: TRBD1
CDR3aa: CASSLTGENSPLHF; CDR3nt: TGTGCCAGCAGTTTAACAGGGGAAAATTCACCCCTCCACTTT; j_gene: TRBJ1-6; v_gene: TRBV6-2/TRBV6-3; len: 14; abundance: many; d_gene: TRBD1
CDR3aa: CASSVLAESATGELFF; CDR3nt: TGTGCCAGCAGCGTATTAGCGGAGTCGGCCACCGGGGAGCTGTTTTTT; j_gene: TRBJ2-2; v_gene: TRBV9; len: 16; abundance: .; d_gene: .
CDR3aa: CASSLGQGANVRYEQYF; CDR3nt: TGTGCCAGCAGCTTAGGACAGGGGGCCAACGTGAGGTACGAGCAGTACTTC; j_gene: TRBJ2-7; v_gene: TRBV7-9; len: 17; abundance: .; d_gene: TRBD1
CDR3aa: CAISVRPGQGSSLEAFF; CDR3nt: TGTGCCATCAGTGTCCGGCCGGGACAGGGGTCAAGTTTGGAAGCTTTCTTT; j_gene: TRBJ1-1; v_gene: TRBV10-3; len: 17; abundance: .; d_gene: TRBD1
CDR3aa: CASSIQGFSGPNEKLFF; CDR3nt: TGTGCCAGCAGCATACAGGGTTTTTCGGGCCCTAATGAAAAACTGTTTTTT; j_gene: TRBJ1-4; v_gene: TRBV7-2; len: 17; abundance: .; d_gene: .
CDR3aa: CAIRRGRTSGVSSYNEQFF; CDR3nt: TGTGCCATCCGGAGGGGACGGACTAGCGGGGTGAGCTCCTACAATGAGCAGTTCTTC; j_gene: TRBJ2-1; v_gene: TRBV2; len: 19; abundance: once; d_gene: TRBD2
CDR3aa: CASSLAVAGGYEQYF; CDR3nt: TGTGCCAGCAGCTTGGCCGTGGCGGGCGGCTACGAGCAGTACTTC; j_gene: TRBJ2-7; v_gene: TRBV5-6; len: 15; abundance: .; d_gene: .
CDR3aa: CASSYLTGSELFF; CDR3nt: TGTGCCAGCAGTTACTTAACAGGTTCTGAACTGTTTTTT; j_gene: TRBJ1-4; v_gene: TRBV6-6; len: 13; abundance: .; d_gene: .
CDR3aa: CASGTRDLVYNEQFF; CDR3nt: TGTGCCAGCGGAACCCGGGACTTAGTGTACAATGAGCAGTTCTTC; j_gene: TRBJ2-1; v_gene: TRBV19; len: 15; abundance: .; d_gene: .
CDR3aa: CASRQETGDTEAFF; CDR3nt: TGTGCCAGCAGACAAGAGACAGGGGACACTGAAGCTTTCTTT; j_gene: TRBJ1-1; v_gene: TRBV2; len: 14; abundance: .; d_gene: TRBD1
CDR3aa: CSLAQGATEAFF; CDR3nt: TGCAGCTTAGCGCAGGGGGCCACTGAAGCTTTCTTT; j_gene: TRBJ1-1; v_gene: TRBV29-1; len: 12; abundance: .; d_gene: TRBD1
CDR3aa: CASSGSGRARYEQYF; CDR3nt: TGTGCCAGCAGTGGGAGCGGGAGGGCCAGATACGAGCAGTACTTC; j_gene: TRBJ2-7; v_gene: TRBV6-2/TRBV6-3; len: 15; abundance: .; d_gene: TRBD2
CDR3aa: CAAGWATTGSYEQYF; CDR3nt: TGTGCCGCCGGTTGGGCAACTACGGGGTCCTACGAGCAGTACTTC; j_gene: TRBJ2-7; v_gene: TRBV7-9; len: 15; abundance: .; d_gene: .
CDR3aa: CASSDVSSTDTQYF; CDR3nt: TGCGCCAGCAGTGATGTTTCTAGCACAGATACGCAGTATTTT; j_gene: TRBJ2-3; v_gene: TRBV10-2; len: 14; abundance: .; d_gene: .
CDR3aa: CASTTPSGGGEAFF; CDR3nt: TGTGCCAGTACCACCCCTTCGGGGGGAGGTGAAGCTTTCTTT; j_gene: TRBJ1-1; v_gene: TRBV19; len: 14; abundance: .; d_gene: .
CDR3aa: CASSSLVRCVGYEQYF; CDR3nt: TGTGCCAGCAGCTCCCTCGTTAGATGCGTCGGCTACGAGCAGTACTTC; j_gene: TRBJ2-7; v_gene: TRBV7-3; len: 16; abundance: .; d_gene: .
CDR3aa: CASSQDPIETQYF; CDR3nt: TGTGCCAGCAGCCAAGACCCTATAGAGACCCAGTACTTC; j_gene: TRBJ2-5; v_gene: TRBV3-1/TRBV3-2; len: 13; abundance: .; d_gene: .
CDR3aa: CASSPSGRALGNEQFF; CDR3nt: TGTGCCAGCAGCCCTAGCGGGAGGGCCTTAGGGAATGAGCAGTTCTTC; j_gene: TRBJ2-1; v_gene: TRBV7-3; len: 16; abundance: once; d_gene: TRBD2
CDR3aa: CASSSTENNEQFF; CDR3nt: TGTGCCAGCAGTTCCACTGAAAACAATGAGCAGTTCTTC; j_gene: TRBJ2-1; v_gene: TRBV6-2/TRBV6-3; len: 13; abundance: .; d_gene: .
CDR3aa: CASSPWGGANEQFF; CDR3nt: TGTGCCAGCAGCCCATGGGGCGGGGCGAATGAGCAGTTCTTC; j_gene: TRBJ2-1; v_gene: TRBV7-2; len: 14; abundance: .; d_gene: .
CDR3aa: CASSRGPNTGELFF; CDR3nt: TGTGCCAGTTCGCGGGGGCCGAACACCGGGGAGCTGTTTTTT; j_gene: TRBJ2-2; v_gene: TRBV11-3; len: 14; abundance: .; d_gene: .
CDR3aa: CASSLGDRGHLNEQFF; CDR3nt: TGTGCCAGCAGCTTGGGCGACAGGGGGCATTTAAATGAGCAGTTCTTC; j_gene: TRBJ2-1; v_gene: TRBV5-4; len: 16; abundance: .; d_gene: TRBD1
CDR3aa: CASSLSRTGSYEQYF; CDR3nt: TGTGCCAGCAGTTTAAGTAGGACAGGTTCCTACGAGCAGTACTTC; j_gene: TRBJ2-7; v_gene: TRBV28; len: 15; abundance: .; d_gene: TRBD1
CDR3aa: CASSTGTLYYEQYF; CDR3nt: TGTGCCAGCTCTACCGGGACTTTATACTACGAGCAGTACTTC; j_gene: TRBJ2-7; v_gene: TRBV5-4; len: 14; abundance: .; d_gene: .
CDR3aa: CASSQGLREGNTGELFF; CDR3nt: TGCGCCAGCAGCCAAGGGCTCAGGGAGGGGAACACCGGGGAGCTGTTTTTT; j_gene: TRBJ2-2; v_gene: TRBV4-1; len: 17; abundance: .; d_gene: TRBD2
CDR3aa: CASSPDSYSNQPQHF; CDR3nt: TGTGCCAGCAGTCCGGACAGCTACTCTAATCAGCCCCAGCATTTT; j_gene: TRBJ1-5; v_gene: TRBV28; len: 15; abundance: once; d_gene: .
CDR3aa: CATSRDQTWAPLAKNIQYF; CDR3nt: TGTGCCACCAGCAGAGATCAAACGTGGGCACCGTTAGCCAAAAACATTCAGTACTTC; j_gene: TRBJ2-4; v_gene: TRBV15; len: 19; abundance: once; d_gene: .
CDR3aa: CASRSRQGRTYEQYF; CDR3nt: TGTGCCAGCAGGTCGAGACAGGGGAGAACCTACGAGCAGTACTTC; j_gene: TRBJ2-7; v_gene: TRBV28; len: 15; abundance: .; d_gene: TRBD1
CDR3aa: CASSLVGMAEAFF; CDR3nt: TGTGCCAGCAGCTTGGTTGGTATGGCTGAAGCTTTCTTT; j_gene: TRBJ1-1; v_gene: TRBV5-4; len: 13; abundance: .; d_gene: .
CDR3aa: CASSVQRQAGYTF; CDR3nt: TGTGCCAGTAGTGTTCAGCGACAGGCTGGCTACACCTTC; j_gene: TRBJ1-2; v_gene: TRBV19; len: 13; abundance: .; d_gene: .